One sample yielded the 6 T cell receptor beta chains listed below, sequenced in a study of blood T cell repertoires in COVID-19. Some clones are missing from TCRdb's copy, which holds only in-frame ones; the method was immunoSEQ multiplex PCR. In the table there are 90,000 or so clones, 72% of which are singletons. The sample taken for sequencing was peripheral blood. The receptors were sampled from a woman aged 60 to 75 in a cohort sampled during active or convalescent COVID-19.

The chain combines TRBV19 with TRBJ1-5; no clear D. The CDR3 runs to 14 residues. Trimming shortened V by 3 bases and J by 3 bases, and 9 bases separated the two germline ends. Germline V gives CDR1 LNHDA, CDR2 SQIVND (reference sequence). This CDR3 reads CASSIVGDNQPQHF. DNA of the CDR3: TGTGCCAGTAGTATCGTCGGGGACAATCAGCCCCAGCATTTT.

The J gene is TRBJ2-5, the V gene TRBV18; TRBD2 aligns across 7 bases. CDR3 length: 15 amino acids. CDR1 and CDR2 (germline): KGHSH, LQKENI. V lost 4 bases and J lost 5; bases outside the gene matches: 10. The CDR3, as DNA: TGTGCCAGCTCACGGGGACTACACACCGAGGAGACCCAGTACTTC. It is translated as CASSRGLHTEETQYF. The variable domain in full, completed from reference TRBV18 and TRBJ2-5, reads NAGVMQNPRHLVRRRGQEARLRCSPMKGHSHVYWYRQLPEEGLKFMVYLQKENIIDESGMPKERFSAEFPKEGPSILRIQQVVRGDSAAYFCASSRGLHTEETQYFGPGTRLLVL.

The rearrangement uses TRBV27 and TRBJ2-2; the D gene is possibly TRBD2 (5 bases). This CDR3 has 14 amino acids. CDR1 and CDR2 (germline): MNHEY, SMNVEV (reference sequence). Trimming took off 6 bases at V and 5 bases at J, with 13 bases between the two ends. CDR3 sequence: CASRKDWRTGELFF. The CDR3 DNA reads as TGTGCCAGCAGAAAGGACTGGAGGACCGGGGAGCTGTTTTTT.

The CDR3 DNA follows: TGTGCCTGGAGCCGAGCCGGGACAAAAAATTCACCCCTCCACTTT. Translation: CAWSRAGTKNSPLHF. The chain joins TRBV30 to TRBJ1-6; D is possibly TRBD1 (6 bases). The CDR3 spans 15 residues. V lost 3 bases and J 7 bases, leaving 16 bases between the germline ends. Germline assignment: CDR1 GTSNPN and CDR2 SVGIG (reference sequence). The full variable domain, rest sourced from reference TRBV30 and TRBJ1-6, is SQTIHQWPATLVQPVGSPLSLECTVEGTSNPNLYWYRQAAGRGLQLLFYSVGIGQISSEVPQNLSASRPQDRQFILSSKKLLLSDSGFYLCAWSRAGTKNSPLHFGNGTRLTVT.

In its sample, this clone was seen once. The chain uses TRBV24-1 and TRBJ1-2, with 9 nucleotides matching TRBD1. The CDR3 has 13 amino acids. CDR1 is KGHDR, CDR2 SFDVKD, per germline. The V and J ends lost 6 bases and 6 bases, in that order; junction bases with no gene match: 4. Here the CDR3 reads CATSSTGGDGYTF. Written as DNA, the CDR3 is TGTGCCACCAGTTCAACAGGGGGCGATGGCTACACCTTC.

The rearrangement uses TRBV6-5 and TRBJ1-6, with D possibly being TRBD1 (5 bases). The CDR3 extends over 15 amino acids. Trimming cost V 5 bases and J 7 bases, with 15 bases left between them. Per germline, CDR1 MNHEY and CDR2 SVGAGI. The CDR3 spells CASSPSLGENSPLHF. Here the CDR3 DNA reads TGTGCCAGCAGTCCTTCGCTAGGGGAAAATTCACCCCTCCACTTT.